Shown below are 9 T cell receptor beta chains from a single sample sequenced in a study of cytomegalovirus exposure and HLA in healthy donors (dated by TCRdb to about 2017). Receptors were amplified or captured by the immunoSEQ multiplex PCR assay. The multiplex PCR relied on a mix of 60 forward primers for TCR Vbeta segments and 13 reverse primers for TCR Jbeta segments. TCRdb limited this immuneACCESS table to in-frame rearrangements with V and J called. A share of clones is missing; checked studies link under half to unresolved V genes, and the rest is unexplained. This sample has 250,000 or so clones in its table, and over 90% of those were observed once. The ten largest account for roughly 1.5% of the sample. Source material: PBMCs. These receptors all stem from a girl under 10 years old in good health and CMV-seronegative.

DNA for the CDR3: TGTGCCAGCAAACCACGGGACACCGAGAACACTGAAGCTTTCTTT. Protein sequence: CASKPRDTENTEAFF. The rearrangement links TRBV6-6 to TRBJ1-1; tentative D call: TRBD1 (6 bases). Germline V CDR1 and CDR2: MNHNY, SVGAGI (reference sequence). The CDR3 loop spans 15 amino acids. Trimming pared 7 bases from V and 1 base from J, leaving 16 bases between.

The rearrangement joins TRBV5-6 to TRBJ2-5; D uncertain. The DNA end is more similar to TRBJ2-7, so the J call may be wrong. The length of the CDR3 is 12 residues. Germline CDR1 SGHDT, CDR2 YYEEEE. Here the CDR3 DNA reads TGTGCCAGCAGCTTGTCTTCCTACGAGCAGTACTTC. This gives the protein CASSLSSYEQYF.

For the CDR3, the DNA is TGCAGCGCTGCGGACACTGAAGCTTTCTTT. It specifies CSAADTEAFF. The rearrangement links TRBV29-1 to TRBJ1-1; D gene unclear. This CDR3 contains 10 residues. Deletions cut 7 bases from V and 3 bases from J, with 6 bases between. Germline values: CDR1 SQVTM, CDR2 ANQGSEA.

The sample holds one count of this clone. This CDR3 reads CASSRAGGTEAFF. CDR3 in DNA: TGTGCCAGCAGTCGCGCGGGAGGTACTGAAGCTTTCTTT. The chain employs TRBV2 and TRBJ1-1; D gene uncertain. Trimming shortened V by 5 bases and J by 5 bases, and 12 bases separated the two germline ends. The CDR3 is 13 amino acids. Per germline, CDR1 SNHLY and CDR2 FYNNEI.

The CDR3 region has the DNA TGCAGCGTTGAAATGTCAGGGACCGGGGAGCTGTTTTTT. It translates to CSVEMSGTGELFF. The chain employs TRBV29-1 and TRBJ2-2; tentative D call: TRBD1 (5 bases). CDR3 length: 13 amino acids. V dropped 2 bases and J dropped 5 bases, with 9 bases sitting between them. The germline CDR1 and CDR2 sequences are SQVTM and ANQGSEA.

The gene calls are TRBV5-6 and TRBJ1-1; D may be TRBD1 (5 bases). V was clipped by 2 bases and J by 7 bases, with 12 bases between them. Germline-derived CDR1 and CDR2 are SGHDT and YYEEEE. The CDR3 extends over 13 amino acids. The DNA of the CDR3 is TGTGCCAGCAGCTTCCCCGGGGGAAGTGAAGCTTTCTTT. Its translation: CASSFPGGSEAFF.

V is TRBV19 and J is TRBJ2-6; possible D gene TRBD1, 5 bases. This CDR3 comprises 15 residues. V was clipped by 6 bases and J by 0 bases, with 9 bases between them. Germline lookup yields CDR1 LNHDA and CDR2 SQIVND (reference sequence). CDR3 region: CASSQGFSGANVLTF. DNA for the CDR3: TGTGCCAGTAGCCAGGGCTTCTCTGGGGCCAACGTCCTGACTTTC.

The chain is built from TRBV27 and TRBJ1-6; D unresolved. The CDR3 contains 14 residues. Per germline, CDR1 MNHEY and CDR2 SMNVEV (reference sequence). V lost 5 bases and J lost 7, with 12 bases in between. CDR3 sequence: CASSLTSLNSPLHF. The DNA of the CDR3 is TGTGCCAGCAGTCTTACTAGCCTCAATTCACCCCTCCACTTT.

This clone has just one count. V is TRBV5-1 and J is TRBJ2-7, with TRBD2 identical over 9 bases. Per germline, CDR1 SGHRS and CDR2 YFSETQ. Unmatched junction bases numbered 17, after V lost 4 bases and J lost 3 bases. The CDR3 totals 18 residues. CDR3: CASSPEIASGESGYEQYF. The CDR3 DNA is TGCGCCAGCAGCCCGGAGATTGCTAGCGGGGAATCGGGCTACGAGCAGTACTTC.